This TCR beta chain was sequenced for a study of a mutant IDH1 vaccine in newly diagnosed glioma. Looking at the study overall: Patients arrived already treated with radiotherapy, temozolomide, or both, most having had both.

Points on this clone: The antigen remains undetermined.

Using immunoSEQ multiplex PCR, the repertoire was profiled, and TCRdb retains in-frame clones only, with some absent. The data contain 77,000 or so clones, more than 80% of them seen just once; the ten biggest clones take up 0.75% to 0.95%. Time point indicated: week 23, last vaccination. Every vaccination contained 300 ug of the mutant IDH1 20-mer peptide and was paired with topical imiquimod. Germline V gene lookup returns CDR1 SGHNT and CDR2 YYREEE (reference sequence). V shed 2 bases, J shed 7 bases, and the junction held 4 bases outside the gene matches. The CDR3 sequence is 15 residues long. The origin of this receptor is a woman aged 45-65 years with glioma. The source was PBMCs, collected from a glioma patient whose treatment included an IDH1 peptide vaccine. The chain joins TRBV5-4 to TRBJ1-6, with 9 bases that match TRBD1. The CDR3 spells CASSLRDRVNSPLHF. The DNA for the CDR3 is TGTGCCAGCAGCTTAAGGGACAGGGTGAATTCACCCCTCCACTTT.